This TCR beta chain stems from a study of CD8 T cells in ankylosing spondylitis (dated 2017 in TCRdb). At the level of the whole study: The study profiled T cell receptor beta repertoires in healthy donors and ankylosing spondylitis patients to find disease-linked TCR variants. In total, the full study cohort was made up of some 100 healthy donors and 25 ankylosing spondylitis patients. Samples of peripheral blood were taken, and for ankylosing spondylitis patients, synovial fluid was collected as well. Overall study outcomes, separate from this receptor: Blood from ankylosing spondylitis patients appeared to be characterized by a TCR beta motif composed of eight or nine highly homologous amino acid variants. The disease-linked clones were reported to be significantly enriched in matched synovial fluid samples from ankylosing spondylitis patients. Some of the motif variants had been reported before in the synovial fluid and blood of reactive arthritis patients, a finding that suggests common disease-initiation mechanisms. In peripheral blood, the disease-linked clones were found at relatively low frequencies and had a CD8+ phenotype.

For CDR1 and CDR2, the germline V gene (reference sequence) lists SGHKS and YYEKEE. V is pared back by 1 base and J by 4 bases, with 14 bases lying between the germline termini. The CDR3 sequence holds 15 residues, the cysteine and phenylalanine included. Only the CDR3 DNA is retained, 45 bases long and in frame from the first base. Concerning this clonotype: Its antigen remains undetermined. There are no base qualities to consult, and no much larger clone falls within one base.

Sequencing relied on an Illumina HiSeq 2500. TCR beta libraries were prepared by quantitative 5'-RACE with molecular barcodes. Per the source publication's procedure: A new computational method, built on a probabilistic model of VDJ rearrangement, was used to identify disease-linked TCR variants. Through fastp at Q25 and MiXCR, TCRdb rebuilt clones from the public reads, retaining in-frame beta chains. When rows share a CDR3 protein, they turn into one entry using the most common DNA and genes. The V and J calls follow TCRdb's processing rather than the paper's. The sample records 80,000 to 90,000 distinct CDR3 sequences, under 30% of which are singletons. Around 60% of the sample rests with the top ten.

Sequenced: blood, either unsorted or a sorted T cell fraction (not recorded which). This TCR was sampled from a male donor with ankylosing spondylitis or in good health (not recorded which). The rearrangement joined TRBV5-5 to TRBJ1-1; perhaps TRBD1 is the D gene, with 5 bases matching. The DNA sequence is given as TGTGCCAGCAGCTTGCTCGGTGTCGGGGGCACTGAAGCTTTCTTT. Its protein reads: CASSLLGVGGTEAFF. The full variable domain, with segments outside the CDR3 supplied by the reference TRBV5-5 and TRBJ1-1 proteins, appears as DAGVTQSPTHLIKTRGQQVTLRCSPISGHKSVSWYQQVLGQGPQFIFQYYEKEERGRGNFPDRFSARQFPNYSSELNVNALLLGDSALYLCASSLLGVGGTEAFFGQGTRLTVV.